This TCR beta chain was documented in a study of T cells in localized non-small cell lung cancer. Turning to this clone: Its antigen remains unknown.

Data came from immunoSEQ multiplex PCR; TCRdb stores just in-frame clones and leaves some out. Of approximately 23,000 clones listed, about 89% are singletons. Trimming removed 2 bases from V and 5 bases from J, with 19 bases in between. The CDR3 consists of 16 residues. Germline V CDR1 and CDR2: LNHDA, SQIVND (reference sequence). Study-level findings and limits: Prolonged overall survival went with higher T cell density in the blood. In adjacent lung appeared a median around 59 of the top 100 tumor clones.

The TCR comes from a male donor aged 60 or over with stage I lung adenocarcinoma. The source was peripheral blood, collected before any cancer treatment. The chain has TRBV19 and TRBJ2-7, with D perhaps being TRBD1 or TRBD2 (5 bases each). The CDR3 here is CASSIFPGPRGDEQYF. The DNA of the CDR3 is TGTGCCAGTAGTATATTCCCGGGTCCTCGGGGCGACGAGCAGTACTTC. Combining the CDR3 with reference TRBV19 and TRBJ2-7 gives the whole variable domain DGGITQSPKYLFRKEGQNVTLSCEQNLNHDAMYWYRQDPGQGLRLIYYSQIVNDFQKGDIAEGYSVSREKKESFPLTVTSAQKNPTAFYLCASSIFPGPRGDEQYFGPGTRLTVT.